This T cell receptor beta chain was recorded in a study of CD8+ T cells in alopecia areata. As regards this clone: What it binds is unknown.

Study-wide results and caveats: Greater clonality was observed in lesional scalp samples, especially alopecia totalis/universalis, versus normal scalp. Normal-skin resident alphabeta T cells also appear among scalp sample sequences.

Isolation of CD4+ and CD8+ T cells from PBMCs was achieved by sorting. cDNA reverse transcribed from extracted RNA served as the sequencing template. TCRdb's table, derived via immunoSEQ multiplex PCR, lists solely in-frame clones and lacks some. The data show 200,000 or so clones, with more than 55% seen just once and 4.5% to 6% held by the top ten. Trimming took off 4 bases at V and 7 bases at J, with 7 bases between the two ends. The germline V gene encodes CDR1 MNHEY and CDR2 SVGAGI. This CDR3 has 12 residues. Material: CD8+ T cells sorted from blood. The chain links TRBV6-5 to TRBJ2-2; D is uncertain. The TCR originated in a human donor in good health. CDR3: CASSSQDGELFF. The DNA for the CDR3 is TGTGCCAGCAGTTCCCAGGACGGGGAGCTGTTTTTT.